The clone carrying this TCR beta chain appeared a single time. These data come from a study of blood T cell repertoires in COVID-19. Authors' data handling: Nucleated cell number was recorded as an estimate derived from reference gene primer amplification. Only in-frame clones appear in the TCRdb table, and some are missing; sequencing was by immunoSEQ multiplex PCR. V, J and clone size are taken as reported in that table, and D and trimming were inferred from the DNA itself. Counted here are 52,000 or so clones, approximately 86% occurring once; the ten biggest clones make up approximately 9.2%. This TCR derives from a woman aged 65 to 85 with active COVID-19. The sequenced material came from peripheral blood.

The CDR3 DNA reads as TGTGCCAGCAGCCCCGCCCAGCGAGAGAACACCGGGGAGCTGTTTTTT. Protein: CASSPAQRENTGELFF. The rearrangement joins TRBV7-7 to TRBJ2-2, with D hard to call. The V end was cut by 5 bases, the J end by 1 base, with 14 bases between. Germline V gives CDR1 SSHAT, CDR2 FNYEAQ (reference sequence). The CDR3 length is 16 residues.